This entry concerns a single T cell receptor (beta chain). The clone's antigen remains unknown. The sample holds no much larger clone one base away, and base qualities are not on file. The source of the sample is a study of T-cell memory formation after mild COVID-19 (dated by TCRdb to about 2021). General notes on the study: TCR sequence clusters from the two donors were found to be largely donor specific. Two young, previously healthy adult volunteers made up the cohort, one male and one female. In a couple of donors, T-cell clones that expanded and contracted after mild COVID-19 were tracked by sequencing TCRalpha and TCRbeta repertoires over time.

Instrument used: Illumina NovaSeq 6000. cDNA libraries for TCRalpha and TCRbeta were prepared by 5'RACE using constant-segment primers, with sample barcodes and unique molecular identifiers added. Trizol reagent was used to extract RNA from every sample. Library amplification was performed in two PCR steps, and a second sample barcode and Illumina TruSeq adapters were introduced in the second step. Sequencing of the libraries was done on an Illumina NovaSeq, producing 2 x 150 bp paired-end reads. The original pipeline was this. Reads were demultiplexed and collapsed into UMI-guided consensus sequences with migec v1.2.7. Using mixcr v2.1.11, UMI consensuses were aligned to TRA and TRB V and J templates and then assembled into clonotypes. Clonotypes were classified as expanded or contracted when called significant by both edgeR and NoisET, with noise models trained on biological replicates. For edgeR calls, the cutoffs were a false discovery rate-adjusted p below 0.01 and a log2 fold-change threshold of 1. As an exploratory analysis of dynamics, max-normalized trajectories of the 1000 most abundant clonotypes were examined by PCA with hierarchical clustering. The CD4 or CD8 phenotype of responding clones was assigned using the separately sequenced CD4+ and CD8+ repertoires. Through fastp at Q25 and MiXCR, TCRdb rebuilt clones from the public reads, retaining in-frame beta chains. Every distinct CDR3 protein forms one entry, paired with its most common genes and DNA. The V and J calls shown here were made by TCRdb, not taken from the authors' results. In all, the sample holds hundreds of thousands of distinct CDR3 sequences, and about a sixth of those were seen once. The ten largest clones add up to more than 20% of the sample.

The germline V gene sets CDR1 to SNHLY and CDR2 to FYNNEI. The CDR3 runs 12 amino acids, cysteine and phenylalanine included. Solely the CDR3 DNA is kept, with 36 bases framed from the first base. Between the V and J ends, shortened by 8 bases and 4 bases respectively, the junction contains 11 bases. Ficoll-Paque density gradient centrifugation was used to isolate PBMCs. Broad study findings and their caveats: The study included only two mild cases, and larger cohorts that include severe cases with pre-infection samples were judged to be necessary. Clones contracting from day 15 to 85 had balanced CD4/CD8 phenotypes, while a second wave expanding from day 15 to 37 was biased towards CD4+. Some responding clones were detected in pre-infection memory, suggesting pre-existing cross-reactive memory T cells joined the SARS-CoV-2 response. SARS-CoV-2 specificity of the second-wave clones peaking on day 37 was not confirmed. Contracting CD4+ clones were located mainly in the CM and EM memory subsets, whereas CD8+ clones were found to be enriched in EMRA.

Sequenced sample: PBMCs or a T cell subset sorted from them (not recorded which). The chain employs TRBV2 and TRBJ1-2; possibly the D gene is TRBD1, per 5 matching bases. The TCR comes from a man between 18 and 35 years old who had mild COVID-19 (a few samples of this study predate the infection). The sample titles of this study are shuffled in the database, so cell type and time point are left out; the donor was told from shared clones. CDR3 loop: CASCREGYGYTF. The sequenced DNA is TGTGCCAGCTGCAGGGAGGGCTATGGCTACACCTTC. Joined to the reference TRBV2 and TRBJ1-2 proteins, this CDR3 gives the full variable domain: EPEVTQTPSHQVTQMGQEVILRCVPISNHLYFYWYRQILGQKVEFLVSFYNNEISEKSEIFDDQFSVERPDGSNFTLKIRSTKLEDSAMYFCASCREGYGYTFGSGTRLTVV.